The 12 T cell receptor beta chains in this list originate from one sample, sequenced in a study of Graves' ophthalmopathy and Graves' hyperthyroidism. For repertoire sequencing, the TCR beta CDR3 regions were amplified from RNA transcripts. First-round RT-PCR with HTBI primers preceded a second-round multiplex PCR. Via MiXCR, TCRdb re-called the multiplex PCR reads, giving one row per CDR3 protein. The data hold roughly 480,000 distinct CDR3 sequences, with around an eighth observed a single time. Sequenced sample: blood. Receptor source: a woman in her twenties or thirties with Graves' ophthalmopathy.

Only a few counts were recorded for this clonotype. The chain uses TRBV5-1 and TRBJ2-2; D remains unclear. CDR3 size: 15 residues. Germline V lookup: CDR1 SGHRS, CDR2 YFSETQ. V was trimmed by 1 base and J by 5 bases, leaving 12 bases between them. Here the CDR3 DNA reads TGCGCCAGCAGCTTGAGCTCCCTCGAGACCGGGGAGCTGTTTTTT. This sequence encodes CASSLSSLETGELFF.

This clonotype was seen ten or more times. The chain couples TRBV5-1 to TRBJ1-5; no clear D gene. CDR1 and CDR2 (germline): SGHRS, YFSETQ. V was pared by 4 bases and J by 8 bases, with 16 bases between. The CDR3 totals 14 residues. The CDR3 DNA reads as TGCGCCAGCAGCACGCGCCCCCATACGGAGCCCCAGCATTTT. This gives the protein CASSTRPHTEPQHF.

The V gene is TRBV28, the J gene TRBJ2-5, with unresolved D. The CDR3 contains 17 residues. CDR1 is MDHEN, CDR2 SYDVKM, per germline. The germline V and J ends were trimmed by 2 bases and 1 base, with 17 bases remaining between them. Here the CDR3 reads CASSLIRAAAPQETQYF. For the CDR3, the DNA is TGTGCCAGCAGTTTAATCCGGGCGGCTGCACCCCAAGAGACCCAGTACTTC.

This clonotype has ten or more counts. A much larger clone differs by one base, so this may be a read error. V is TRBV6-1 and J is TRBJ2-5; tentative D call: TRBD1 (6 bases). Germline lookup yields CDR1 MNHNS and CDR2 SASEGT. The CDR3 loop spans 13 amino acids. The CDR3 spells CTSGRTDQETQYF. DNA of the CDR3: TGTACCAGCGGTCGGACAGATCAAGAGACCCAGTACTTC.

The rearrangement links TRBV12-3 or TRBV12-4 to TRBJ2-5, with D perhaps matching TRBD1 or TRBD2 (6 bases each). The CDR3 consists of 15 residues. Trimming removed 3 bases from V and 5 bases from J, with 16 bases in between. Here the CDR3 reads CASSLLSGAGETQYF. The CDR3 DNA reads TGTGCCAGCAGTTTGCTGTCAGGGGCGGGGGAGACCCAGTACTTC.

This clonotype was seen repeatedly, ten times or more. The chain couples TRBV11-2 to TRBJ2-5; D uncertain. CDR1 and CDR2 from the germline V gene are SGHAT and FQNNGV. Trimming took 1 base from V and 5 from J, leaving 17 bases between them. The length of the CDR3 is 16 residues. CDR3 sequence: CASSLGALRVMETQYF. CDR3 coding DNA: TGTGCCAGCAGCTTAGGGGCCCTTAGGGTGATGGAGACCCAGTACTTC.

This clonotype was seen repeatedly, ten times or more. The gene calls are TRBV19 and TRBJ1-6, with a tentative D call TRBD1 (6 bases). There are 15 residues in the CDR3. The V end was cut by 3 bases, the J end by 4 bases, with 10 bases between. The V gene's germline CDR1 is LNHDA and CDR2 SQIVND (reference sequence). DNA for the CDR3: TGTGCCAGTAGTATCTTCGGACAGTATAATTCACCCCTCCACTTT. Its protein is CASSIFGQYNSPLHF.

The chain carries TRBV12-3 or TRBV12-4 and TRBJ2-7; 10 nucleotides align to TRBD1. The CDR3 consists of 14 residues. V gave up 2 bases and J gave up 6 bases; unmatched junction bases: 4. The CDR3: CASSLTDRGSEQYF. The CDR3 DNA reads TGTGCCAGCAGTTTAACGGACAGGGGGAGCGAGCAGTACTTC.

This clonotype came up many times. V is TRBV12-3 or TRBV12-4 and J is TRBJ2-7; D may be TRBD2 (5 bases). The CDR3 loop spans 12 amino acids. V gave up 3 bases and J gave up 4 bases, with 7 bases separating them. CDR3 DNA: TGTGCCAGCAGTTTGCGCGGGTACGAGCAGTACTTC. Protein product: CASSLRGYEQYF.

This clonotype was detected many times. The chain carries TRBV6-1 and TRBJ1-5, with D perhaps TRBD1 (5 bases). CDR1 MNHNS and CDR2 SASEGT come from the germline V gene. This CDR3 has 15 amino acids. The CDR3: CTRGEGQYSNQPQHF. CDR3 bases: TGTACCCGCGGAGAGGGGCAATATAGCAATCAGCCCCAGCATTTT.

Ten or more counts support this clonotype. CDR3 bases: TGTGCCAGCAGTTCCTTGACAGGGTTTAGCAATCAGCCCCAGCATTTT. Protein: CASSSLTGFSNQPQHF. The gene calls are TRBV28 and TRBJ1-5; 7 bases fit TRBD1. Germline V gene lookup returns CDR1 MDHEN and CDR2 SYDVKM. The CDR3 totals 16 residues. V lost 4 bases to trimming and J lost 0 bases; unmatched junction nucleotides: 6.

This clonotype was counted many times. V usage is TRBV4-1 and J usage is TRBJ1-3; weak D call: TRBD1 (6 bases). Trimming left V 0 bases short and J 2 bases short, with 8 bases between. Germline assignment: CDR1 MGHRA and CDR2 YSYEKL. This CDR3 is built from 15 residues. The CDR3 reads CASSQDRGTGNTIYF. CDR3 in DNA: TGCGCCAGCAGCCAAGATAGGGGGACTGGAAACACCATATATTTT.